Listed below are T cell receptor beta chains from one sample, sequenced in a study of blood T cell repertoires in COVID-19. Clones were read by immunoSEQ multiplex PCR, and TCRdb kept only the in-frame ones, dropping some. The data contain about 27,000 clones, around 75% of them seen just once; the ten biggest clones take up approximately 60%. Sequencing used peripheral blood. These receptors originate from a woman aged 80 or older with acute or convalescent COVID-19. CDR3s include the opening cysteine and the closing phenylalanine or tryptophan. D genes are given only for firm matches. Clone size is shown for a subset of rows, as once, few, many or a class of expanded clone.

CDR3 protein: CASSQGTKMNTEAFF
CDR3 DNA: TGTGCCAGCAGCCAAGGGACAAAAATGAACACTGAAGCTTTCTTT
clone size: NA
V gene: TRBV4-2
D gene: NA
J gene: TRBJ1-1

CDR3 protein: CASSSLPTSQETQYF
CDR3 DNA: TGTGCCAGCAGCTCCCTCCCGACTAGCCAAGAGACCCAGTACTTC
clone size: few
V gene: TRBV7-3
D gene: NA
J gene: TRBJ2-5

CDR3 protein: CATSANSNQPQHF
CDR3 DNA: TGTGCCACCAGTGCAAATAGCAATCAGCCCCAGCATTTT
clone size: NA
V gene: TRBV24-1
D gene: NA
J gene: TRBJ1-5

CDR3 protein: CASSTRGRGEKLFF
CDR3 DNA: TGTGCCAGTAGTACCAGGGGGCGCGGAGAAAAACTGTTTTTT
clone size: once
V gene: TRBV19
D gene: TRBD1
J gene: TRBJ1-4

CDR3 protein: CASRTQGTGVHEQYF
CDR3 DNA: TGTGCCAGCCGAACGCAGGGGACAGGGGTGCACGAGCAGTACTTC
clone size: NA
V gene: TRBV19
D gene: TRBD1
J gene: TRBJ2-7

CDR3 protein: CASSYSSRTGNEQFF
CDR3 DNA: TGTGCCAGCAGTTACTCGAGTAGGACTGGTAATGAGCAGTTCTTC
clone size: NA
V gene: TRBV6-6
D gene: NA
J gene: TRBJ2-1

CDR3 protein: CASSSRGLGNEQFF
CDR3 DNA: TGTGCCAGCAGTTCCCGAGGGCTTGGCAATGAGCAGTTCTTC
clone size: NA
V gene: TRBV27
D gene: NA
J gene: TRBJ2-1

CDR3 protein: CATTTDSYSPLHF
CDR3 DNA: TGTGCCACTACCACAGACAGCTATTCACCCCTCCACTTT
clone size: NA
V gene: TRBV19
D gene: NA
J gene: TRBJ1-6

CDR3 protein: CASSGELATNEKLFF
CDR3 DNA: TGTGCCAGCTCCGGTGAGCTTGCAACTAATGAAAAACTGTTTTTT
clone size: NA
V gene: TRBV18
D gene: NA
J gene: TRBJ1-4

CDR3 protein: CASRRTALGNQPQHF
CDR3 DNA: TGTGCCAGTAGGAGGACAGCCCTGGGGAATCAGCCCCAGCATTTT
clone size: NA
V gene: TRBV19
D gene: NA
J gene: TRBJ1-5

CDR3 protein: CATSPGGTGNEKLFF
CDR3 DNA: TGTGCCACCAGTCCCGGGGGGACAGGGAATGAAAAACTGTTTTTT
clone size: once
V gene: TRBV15
D gene: TRBD1
J gene: TRBJ1-4

CDR3 protein: CASSPSGLAAYEQYF
CDR3 DNA: TGTGCCAGCAGTCCCTCTGGACTAGCGGCTTACGAGCAGTACTTC
clone size: NA
V gene: TRBV6-5
D gene: TRBD2
J gene: TRBJ2-7

CDR3 protein: CASSSTGTGGIEQFF
CDR3 DNA: TGTGCCAGCAGCTCCACCGGGACAGGGGGTATTGAGCAGTTCTTC
clone size: few
V gene: TRBV7-9
D gene: TRBD1
J gene: TRBJ2-1

CDR3 protein: CASSPTGHGYTF
CDR3 DNA: TGTGCCAGTAGTCCGACAGGGCATGGCTACACCTTC
clone size: few
V gene: TRBV19
D gene: TRBD1
J gene: TRBJ1-2

CDR3 protein: CASSEQGHHEQYF
CDR3 DNA: TGTGCCAGCAGCGAGCAGGGGCATCACGAGCAGTACTTC
clone size: NA
V gene: TRBV5-8
D gene: NA
J gene: TRBJ2-7

CDR3 protein: CASTRFGAYNEQFF
CDR3 DNA: TGTGCCAGCACCCGGTTCGGGGCCTACAATGAGCAGTTCTTC
clone size: NA
V gene: TRBV3-1/TRBV3-2
D gene: NA
J gene: TRBJ2-1

CDR3 protein: CASSGRGTGELFF
CDR3 DNA: TGTGCCTCAAGCGGGAGGGGTACCGGGGAGCTGTTTTTT
clone size: NA
V gene: TRBV30
D gene: TRBD2
J gene: TRBJ2-2

CDR3 protein: CASSHGASENTGELFF
CDR3 DNA: TGTGCCAGCAGCCACGGGGCTAGCGAGAACACCGGGGAGCTGTTTTTT
clone size: few
V gene: TRBV9
D gene: NA
J gene: TRBJ2-2

CDR3 protein: CSATAGTEQYF
CDR3 DNA: TGCAGTGCTACAGCGGGGACCGAGCAGTACTTC
clone size: NA
V gene: TRBV20-1
D gene: TRBD2
J gene: TRBJ2-7

CDR3 protein: CASSIPGLNTEAFF
CDR3 DNA: TGTGCCAGTAGTATTCCAGGTTTGAACACTGAAGCTTTCTTT
clone size: NA
V gene: TRBV19
D gene: NA
J gene: TRBJ1-1

CDR3 protein: CAWGRDIYSPLHF
CDR3 DNA: TGTGCCTGGGGCCGGGACATATATTCACCCCTCCACTTT
clone size: NA
V gene: TRBV30
D gene: NA
J gene: TRBJ1-6

CDR3 protein: CASRTRAGPSYEQYF
CDR3 DNA: TGTGCCAGTAGGACTCGAGCGGGGCCGTCCTACGAGCAGTACTTC
clone size: NA
V gene: TRBV19
D gene: TRBD2
J gene: TRBJ2-7

CDR3 protein: CATSAPQGKADTQYF
CDR3 DNA: TGTGCCACCAGCGCCCCACAGGGGAAGGCAGATACGCAGTATTTT
clone size: NA
V gene: TRBV15
D gene: TRBD1
J gene: TRBJ2-3

CDR3 protein: CAISDTGQGAKLFF
CDR3 DNA: TGTGCCATCAGTGATACGGGACAGGGAGCAAAACTGTTTTTT
clone size: NA
V gene: TRBV10-3
D gene: TRBD1
J gene: TRBJ1-4

CDR3 protein: CASSPGGHLENEQFF
CDR3 DNA: TGTGCCAGCAGCCCGGGGGGGCATCTTGAGAATGAGCAGTTCTTC
clone size: NA
V gene: TRBV5-4
D gene: TRBD2
J gene: TRBJ2-1

CDR3 protein: CASSGGSGRASGGELFF
CDR3 DNA: TGCGCCAGCAGTGGCGGCAGCGGGAGGGCCTCGGGCGGGGAGCTGTTTTTT
clone size: NA
V gene: TRBV10-1
D gene: TRBD2
J gene: TRBJ2-2

CDR3 protein: CASMEGPSYEQYF
CDR3 DNA: TGTGCCAGCATGGAGGGCCCTTCATACGAGCAGTACTTC
clone size: NA
V gene: TRBV6-5
D gene: NA
J gene: TRBJ2-7

CDR3 protein: CASRFSLSSTGELFF
CDR3 DNA: TGTGCCAGTCGCTTTAGTTTATCGAGCACCGGGGAGCTGTTTTTT
clone size: NA
V gene: TRBV6-5
D gene: NA
J gene: TRBJ2-2

CDR3 protein: CSVDTGMGGYTF
CDR3 DNA: TGCAGCGTCGATACAGGGATGGGAGGCTACACCTTC
clone size: NA
V gene: TRBV29-1
D gene: NA
J gene: TRBJ1-2

CDR3 protein: CASSQSGLASNTGELFF
CDR3 DNA: TGTGCCAGCTCACAGTCGGGACTAGCGTCGAACACCGGGGAGCTGTTTTTT
clone size: NA
V gene: TRBV18
D gene: TRBD2
J gene: TRBJ2-2

CDR3 protein: CASSSSGQLQETQYF
CDR3 DNA: TGTGCCAGCAGTTCATCCGGACAGCTACAAGAGACCCAGTACTTC
clone size: NA
V gene: TRBV7-6
D gene: NA
J gene: TRBJ2-5

CDR3 protein: CASKGDGSATNEKLFF
CDR3 DNA: TGTGCCAGTAAGGGGGATGGGAGCGCAACTAATGAAAAACTGTTTTTT
clone size: NA
V gene: TRBV19
D gene: NA
J gene: TRBJ1-4

CDR3 protein: CASSLGGTGPNTGELFF
CDR3 DNA: TGTGCCAGCAGCTTGGGGGGGACAGGGCCGAACACCGGGGAGCTGTTTTTT
clone size: NA
V gene: TRBV5-4
D gene: TRBD1
J gene: TRBJ2-2

CDR3 protein: CASSRKGVKKTQYF
CDR3 DNA: TGTGCCAGCAGCAGAAAGGGGGTTAAAAAGACCCAGTACTTC
clone size: few
V gene: TRBV11-3
D gene: NA
J gene: TRBJ2-5

CDR3 protein: CASSDGVYAAKNIQYF
CDR3 DNA: TGTGCCAGCAGTGACGGGGTGTACGCGGCCAAAAACATTCAGTACTTC
clone size: NA
V gene: TRBV6-1
D gene: NA
J gene: TRBJ2-4

CDR3 protein: CASSSGHEGTDTQYF
CDR3 DNA: TGTGCCAGCTCCTCGGGACATGAGGGAACAGATACGCAGTATTTT
clone size: NA
V gene: TRBV18
D gene: NA
J gene: TRBJ2-3

CDR3 protein: CASSPLGGANEKLFF
CDR3 DNA: TGTGCCAGCAGCCCTCTGGGGGGGGCTAATGAAAAACTGTTTTTT
clone size: NA
V gene: TRBV7-2
D gene: NA
J gene: TRBJ1-4

CDR3 protein: CASSLDRGGTEAFF
CDR3 DNA: TGTGCCAGCAGCTTGGACAGGGGGGGCACTGAAGCTTTCTTT
clone size: NA
V gene: TRBV5-4
D gene: TRBD1
J gene: TRBJ1-1

CDR3 protein: CASSARGGNTEKLFF
CDR3 DNA: TGTGCCAGCAGCGCACGGGGAGGGAATACAGAAAAACTGTTTTTT
clone size: NA
V gene: TRBV13
D gene: NA
J gene: TRBJ1-4

CDR3 protein: CSAPGVTEAFF
CDR3 DNA: TGCAGTGCTCCAGGGGTCACTGAAGCTTTCTTT
clone size: NA
V gene: TRBV20-1
D gene: NA
J gene: TRBJ1-1

CDR3 protein: CAISEVGGGRTEAFF
CDR3 DNA: TGTGCCATCAGTGAGGTGGGGGGAGGAAGAACTGAAGCTTTCTTT
clone size: NA
V gene: TRBV10-3
D gene: NA
J gene: TRBJ1-1

CDR3 protein: CASSEVGNAGETQYF
CDR3 DNA: TGTGCCAGCAGTGAAGTTGGGAACGCGGGGGAGACCCAGTACTTC
clone size: NA
V gene: TRBV6-1
D gene: NA
J gene: TRBJ2-5

CDR3 protein: CAWKRLAITGELFF
CDR3 DNA: TGTGCCTGGAAGAGGCTAGCGATCACCGGGGAGCTGTTTTTT
clone size: NA
V gene: TRBV30
D gene: NA
J gene: TRBJ2-2

CDR3 protein: CASSHEGKNIQYF
CDR3 DNA: TGTGCCAGCAGTCACGAGGGCAAAAACATTCAGTACTTC
clone size: NA
V gene: TRBV2
D gene: NA
J gene: TRBJ2-4

CDR3 protein: CASTRDRVNTEAFF
CDR3 DNA: TGTGCCAGCACCCGGGACAGGGTGAACACTGAAGCTTTCTTT
clone size: NA
V gene: TRBV6-6
D gene: TRBD1
J gene: TRBJ1-1

CDR3 protein: CASSLGSRTYGYTF
CDR3 DNA: TGTGCCAGCAGCTTGGGGTCGAGAACCTATGGCTACACCTTC
clone size: NA
V gene: TRBV5-5
D gene: NA
J gene: TRBJ1-2

CDR3 protein: CAGRGASGSEGQETQYF
CDR3 DNA: TGTGCCGGCCGGGGGGCTAGCGGGAGTGAAGGGCAAGAGACCCAGTACTTC
clone size: NA
V gene: TRBV19
D gene: TRBD2
J gene: TRBJ2-5

CDR3 protein: CASSEIDRGAEAFF
CDR3 DNA: TGTGCCAGCAGTGAAATCGACAGGGGGGCTGAAGCTTTCTTT
clone size: NA
V gene: TRBV2
D gene: TRBD1
J gene: TRBJ1-1